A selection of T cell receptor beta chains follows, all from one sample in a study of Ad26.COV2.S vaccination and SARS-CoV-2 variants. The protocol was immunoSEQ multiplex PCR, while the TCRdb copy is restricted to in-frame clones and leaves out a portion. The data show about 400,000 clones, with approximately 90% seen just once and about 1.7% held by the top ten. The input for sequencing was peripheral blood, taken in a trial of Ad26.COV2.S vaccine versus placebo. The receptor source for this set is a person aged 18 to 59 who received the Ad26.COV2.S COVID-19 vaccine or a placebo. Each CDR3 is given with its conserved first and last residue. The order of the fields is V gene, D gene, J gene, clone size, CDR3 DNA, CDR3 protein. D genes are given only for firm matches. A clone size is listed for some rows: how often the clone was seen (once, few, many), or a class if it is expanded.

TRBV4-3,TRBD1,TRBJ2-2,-,TGCGCCAGCAGCCAAGCATCCATACAGGGGGCGATCGGGGAGCTGTTTTTT,CASSQASIQGAIGELFF
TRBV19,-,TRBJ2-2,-,TGTGCCAGTAGTTTCAGTCACGCAGGGAGGGAGCTGTTTTTT,CASSFSHAGRELFF
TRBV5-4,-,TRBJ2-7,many,TGTGCCAGCAGCTATTATACCTACGAGCAGTACTTC,CASSYYTYEQYF
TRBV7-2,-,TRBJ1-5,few,TGTGCCAGCAGCTTAAAGTTCAGGGGCCCGGGAAATCAGCCCCAGCATTTT,CASSLKFRGPGNQPQHF
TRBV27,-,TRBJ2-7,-,TGTGCCAGCGGGAGGACAGGTATCTCCTACGAGCAGTACTTC,CASGRTGISYEQYF
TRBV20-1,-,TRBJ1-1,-,TGCAGTGCTAGTCGTCCGAACACTGAAGCTTTCTTT,CSASRPNTEAFF
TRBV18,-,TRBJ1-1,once,TGTGCCAGCTCAAGGGTGGAGGCTGAAGCTTTCTTT,CASSRVEAEAFF
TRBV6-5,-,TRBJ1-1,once,TGTGCCAGCCGGGACACTTGGAACACTGAAGCTTTCTTT,CASRDTWNTEAFF
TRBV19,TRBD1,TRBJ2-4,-,TGTGCCAGTAGTGACAGGGCGACGGTCGTTGGGGCCAAAAACATTCAGTACTTC,CASSDRATVVGAKNIQYF
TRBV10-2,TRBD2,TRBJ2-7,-,TGCGCCAGCAGTGGAGTCGAGCGGGGAGACTACGAGCAGTACTTC,CASSGVERGDYEQYF
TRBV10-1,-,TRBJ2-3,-,TGCGCCAGCAGCCTTAACCCTAGCGAGAGCACAGATACGCAGTATTTT,CASSLNPSESTDTQYF
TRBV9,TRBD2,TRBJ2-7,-,TGTGCCAGCAGCGTAAGTGGGGCGGGGGGCTCCTACGAGCAGTACTTC,CASSVSGAGGSYEQYF
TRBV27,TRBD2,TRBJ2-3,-,TGTGCCAGCAGTTTATTGGGGGGGTCAAGGGGTACGCAGTATTTT,CASSLLGGSRGTQYF
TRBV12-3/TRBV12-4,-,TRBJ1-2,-,TGTGCCAGCAGCCTCCGAAACTATGGCTACACCTTC,CASSLRNYGYTF
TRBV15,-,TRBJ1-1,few,TGTGCCACCAGCAGGGGGCGCAGGAACACTGAAGCTTTCTTT,CATSRGRRNTEAFF
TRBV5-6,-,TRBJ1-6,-,TGTGCCAGCAGCTTGAGCAGGGGTTCCTATAATTCACCCCTCCACTTT,CASSLSRGSYNSPLHF
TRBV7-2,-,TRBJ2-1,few,TGTGCCAGCAGCCTACTAGCTAACTCCTACAATGAGCAGTTCTTC,CASSLLANSYNEQFF
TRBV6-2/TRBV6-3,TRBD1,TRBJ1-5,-,TGTGCCAGCAGTTACGGTCAGGGGGCCGTTCAGCCCCAGCATTTT,CASSYGQGAVQPQHF
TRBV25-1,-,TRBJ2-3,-,TGTGCCAGCAGTCCACTCCGGACAGTTAGCACAGATACGCAGTATTTT,CASSPLRTVSTDTQYF
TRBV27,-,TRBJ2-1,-,TGTGCCAGCAGTTTATGGAACAACAATGAGCAGTTCTTC,CASSLWNNNEQFF
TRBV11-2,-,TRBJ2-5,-,TGTGCCAGCAGCTACATCAGACAGCAAGAGACCCAGTACTTC,CASSYIRQQETQYF
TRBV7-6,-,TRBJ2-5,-,TGTGCCAGCAGCTTAGGGGTCAGGGGGGGAGAGACCCAGTACTTC,CASSLGVRGGETQYF
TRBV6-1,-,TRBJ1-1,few,TGTGCCAGCAATGAAGGGCTTTACACTGAAGCTTTCTTT,CASNEGLYTEAFF
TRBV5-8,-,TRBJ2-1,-,TGTGCCAGCAGCTTGACGCTGGGCCATGAGCAGTTCTTC,CASSLTLGHEQFF
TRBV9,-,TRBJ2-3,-,TGTGCCAGCAGCCTCGGGACCGGCACAGATACGCAGTATTTT,CASSLGTGTDTQYF
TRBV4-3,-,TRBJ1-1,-,TGCGCCAGCAGCCAAGATCTACAGGGCTCGGGTTACACTGAAGCTTTCTTT,CASSQDLQGSGYTEAFF
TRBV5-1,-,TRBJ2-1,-,TGCGCCAGCAGCCCCGGAGCCCCAGAGCAGTTCTTC,CASSPGAPEQFF
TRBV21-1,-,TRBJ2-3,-,TGTGCCAGCAGCGCCAGACAGGGGACGACAGATACGCAGTATTTT,CASSARQGTTDTQYF
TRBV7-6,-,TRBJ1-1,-,TGTGCCAGCAGCTTAATAGCAGACTCAAACACTGAAGCTTTCTTT,CASSLIADSNTEAFF
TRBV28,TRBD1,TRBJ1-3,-,TGTGCCAGCAGCCCAACAGGGGTAGGTGGAAACACCATATATTTT,CASSPTGVGGNTIYF
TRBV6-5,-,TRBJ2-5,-,TGTGCCAGCAGTTCAACCGGACTGACGTACCAAGAGACCCAGTACTTC,CASSSTGLTYQETQYF
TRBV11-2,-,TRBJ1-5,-,TGTGCCAGCAGCTTAGCCCCCTCCAATCAGCCCCAGCATTTT,CASSLAPSNQPQHF
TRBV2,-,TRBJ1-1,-,TGTGCCAGCAAAGGGGAAGAGAACACTGAAGCTTTCTTT,CASKGEENTEAFF
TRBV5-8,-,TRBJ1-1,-,TGTGCCAGCAAACCGGGTCCATGGAACACTGAAGCTTTCTTT,CASKPGPWNTEAFF
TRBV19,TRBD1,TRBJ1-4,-,TGTGCCAGTAGTATAAGGGGGCCGGATGAAAAACTGTTTTTT,CASSIRGPDEKLFF
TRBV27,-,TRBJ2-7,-,TGTGCCAGCAGTTTCGCGCAGGGCGAGCAGTACTTC,CASSFAQGEQYF
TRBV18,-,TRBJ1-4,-,TGTGCCAGCTCAACAGATGAAAAACTGTTTTTT,CASSTDEKLFF
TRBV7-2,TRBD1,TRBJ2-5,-,TGTGCCAGCAGCGCCCGGACAGGGGGTAGGGAAGAGACCCAGTACTTC,CASSARTGGREETQYF
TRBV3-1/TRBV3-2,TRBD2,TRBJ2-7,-,TGTGCCAGCAGCCAAAGGGTGGGGACTAGCGCCTACGAGCAGTACTTC,CASSQRVGTSAYEQYF
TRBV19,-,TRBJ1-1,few,TGTGCCAGTACCAAGAGGGACGTCGGGGTTTACACTGAAGCTTTCTTT,CASTKRDVGVYTEAFF
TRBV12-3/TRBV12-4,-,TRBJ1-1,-,TGTGCCAGCAGTAGGGGACTGAACACTGAAGCTTTCTTT,CASSRGLNTEAFF
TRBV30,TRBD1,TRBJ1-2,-,TGTGCCTGGAGTGGAACAGGGGCGAACTATGGCTACACCTTC,CAWSGTGANYGYTF
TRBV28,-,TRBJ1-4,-,TGTGCCAGCAGCCAAGGACCACTCGGGGAAAAACTGTTTTTT,CASSQGPLGEKLFF
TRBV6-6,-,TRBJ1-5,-,TGTGCCAGCAGCCGACCTAGTACAGGTGGAAGGAGCAATCAGCCCCAGCATTTT,CASSRPSTGGRSNQPQHF
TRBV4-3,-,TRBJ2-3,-,TGCGCCAGCAGCCAAGATTTGGGGACAAGGCTGACAGATACGCAGTATTTT,CASSQDLGTRLTDTQYF
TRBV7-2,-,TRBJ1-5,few,TGTGCCAGCAGCGTAGGGGTCATGGGTCAGCCCCAGCATTTT,CASSVGVMGQPQHF
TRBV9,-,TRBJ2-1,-,TGTGCCAGCAGCGTAGACTTGGGCGGGGGCGGAGGGAATGAGCAGTTCTTC,CASSVDLGGGGGNEQFF
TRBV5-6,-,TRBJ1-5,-,TGTGCCAGGGACATCCCTAACCAGCCCCAGCATTTT,CARDIPNQPQHF
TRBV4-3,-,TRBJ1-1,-,TGCGCCAGCAGCCAAGGCCCGGGCCAAATTACTGAAGCTTTCTTT,CASSQGPGQITEAFF
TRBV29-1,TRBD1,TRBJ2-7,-,TGCAGCGTTGAGGGGGACAGCTACGAGCAGTACTTC,CSVEGDSYEQYF
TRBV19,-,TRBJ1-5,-,TGTGCCAGTAGTACAAAAAAACAAGGGCAGCCCCAGCATTTT,CASSTKKQGQPQHF
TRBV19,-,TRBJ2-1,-,TGTGCCAGTAGTATAGAGGGGGAACGGTTCTACAATGAGCAGTTCTTC,CASSIEGERFYNEQFF
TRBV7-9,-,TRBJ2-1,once,TGTGCCAGCAGCCCCCTGTGGGGGCATGGGTCGGGGAATGAGCAGTTCTTC,CASSPLWGHGSGNEQFF
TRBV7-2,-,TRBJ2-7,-,TGTGCCAGCAGCTCCGCCGTTGGGACTTCCTACGAGCAGTACTTC,CASSSAVGTSYEQYF
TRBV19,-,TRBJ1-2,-,TGTGCCAGTAGTATCTGGGAAGCGGACTATGGCTACACCTTC,CASSIWEADYGYTF
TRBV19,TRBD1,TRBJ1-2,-,TGTGCCAGTAGTCGGCAGGGGGAGGGCTATGGCTACACCTTC,CASSRQGEGYGYTF
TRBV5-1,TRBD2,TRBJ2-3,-,TGCGCCAGCAGCTTGGCAGCGGGGGGCTGGAGAGATACGCAGTATTTT,CASSLAAGGWRDTQYF